A single T cell receptor (beta chain) is shown here with its context. Germline V gene lookup returns CDR1 LGHNA and CDR2 YNFKEQ. Trimming at V came to 4 bases and at J to 4 bases, leaving 7 bases not matched to a gene. The CDR3 contains 16 residues. As originally analysed: Estimates of nucleated cell counts were drawn from the amplification of reference gene primers. Data came from immunoSEQ multiplex PCR; TCRdb stores just in-frame clones and leaves some out. Clone size and V and J calls were adopted from that table, with D and trimming inferred from the DNA. The table lists around 98,000 clones, approximately 84% of them singletons, with 15% to 20% in the top ten. The sample is drawn from a study of blood T cell repertoires in COVID-19.

Source material: peripheral blood. The chain joins TRBV4-2 to TRBJ2-1, with 10 bases aligning to TRBD2. This TCR was recovered from an older woman with acute or convalescent COVID-19. CDR3 region: CASSRVLAGLYNEQFF. CDR3 bases: TGTGCCAGCAGCCGAGTACTAGCGGGGCTTTACAATGAGCAGTTCTTC.